Described below is a single T cell receptor beta chain sequence and its context. Its antigen is unidentified. Method: immunoSEQ multiplex PCR; TCRdb's copy keeps in-frame clones and lacks some. The sample has 2,800 or so clones, under 85% seen once. Brentuximab vedotin exposure varied, and every patient relapsed after autologous stem cell transplantation. From thawed PBMCs, CD8+ T cells were isolated by magnetic negative selection. This sample was included in a study of PD-1 blockade in classical Hodgkin lymphoma. Overall study results and limits: Complete responders entered with baseline diversity on par with newly diagnosed patients, the results showed.

The receptor comes from a human donor with classical Hodgkin lymphoma. Material: CD8+ T cells from blood, obtained at baseline.

CDR3 DNA: TGTGCCAGCAGTCCCTCTCTAGCGGGGGATACGCAGTATTTT. Residues: CASSPSLAGDTQYF. The chain links TRBV27 to TRBJ2-3, with 9 bases identical to TRBD2. The CDR3 loop spans 14 amino acids. Germline V lookup: CDR1 MNHEY, CDR2 SMNVEV (reference sequence). J gave up 6 bases and V 5 bases, and 6 bases lay outside the gene matches.